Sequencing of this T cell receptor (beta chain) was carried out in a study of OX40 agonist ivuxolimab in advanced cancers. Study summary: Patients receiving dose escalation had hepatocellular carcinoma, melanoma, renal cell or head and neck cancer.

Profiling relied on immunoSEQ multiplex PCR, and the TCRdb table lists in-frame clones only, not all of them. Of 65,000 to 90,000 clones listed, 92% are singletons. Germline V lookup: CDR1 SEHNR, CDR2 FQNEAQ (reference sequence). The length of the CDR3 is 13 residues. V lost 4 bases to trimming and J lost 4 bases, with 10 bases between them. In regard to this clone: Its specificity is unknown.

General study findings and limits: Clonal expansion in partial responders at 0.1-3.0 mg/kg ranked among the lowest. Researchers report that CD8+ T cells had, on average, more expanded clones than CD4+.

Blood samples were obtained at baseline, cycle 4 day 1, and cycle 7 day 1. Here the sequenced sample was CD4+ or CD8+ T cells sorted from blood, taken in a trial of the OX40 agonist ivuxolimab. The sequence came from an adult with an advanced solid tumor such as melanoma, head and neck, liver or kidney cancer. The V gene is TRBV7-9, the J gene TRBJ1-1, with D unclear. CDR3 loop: CASSSTAPTEAFF. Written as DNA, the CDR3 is TGTGCCAGCAGCTCAACAGCCCCCACTGAAGCTTTCTTT. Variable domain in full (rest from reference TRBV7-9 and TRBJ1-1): DTGVSQNPRHKITKRGQNVTFRCDPISEHNRLYWYRQTLGQGPEFLTYFQNEAQLEKSRLLSDRFSAERPKGSFSTLEIQRTEQGDSAMYLCASSSTAPTEAFFGQGTRLTVV.